This T cell receptor beta chain was retrieved from a study of CD4 T cells in relation to SARS-CoV-2 and coronaviruses. CD4+ T cells from unexposed donors were obtained before the COVID-19 pandemic (2011-2018). The cells were cultured for less than twelve days before CD4+ T cells were isolated. Sequencing used immunoSEQ multiplex PCR; TCRdb keeps in-frame clones, though not all of them. The data hold about 26,000 clones, with 65% to 80% observed a single time. The CDR3 runs to 18 residues. Trimming cost V 3 bases and J 6 bases; bases outside gene matches: 13. Germline V gene lookup returns CDR1 MGHDK and CDR2 SYGVNS. The count of this clone is one. Its antigen is unidentified.

The receptor was isolated from a human donor in good health. The rearrangement joins TRBV25-1 to TRBJ1-4; TRBD1 matches 10 bases. Sequenced input: CD4+ T cells from PBMCs, cultured in vitro. CDR3 nucleotide sequence: TGTGCCAGCAGTGAGCCACCGGGACAGGGGCTTTTGGATGAAAAACTGTTTTTT. It specifies CASSEPPGQGLLDEKLFF.